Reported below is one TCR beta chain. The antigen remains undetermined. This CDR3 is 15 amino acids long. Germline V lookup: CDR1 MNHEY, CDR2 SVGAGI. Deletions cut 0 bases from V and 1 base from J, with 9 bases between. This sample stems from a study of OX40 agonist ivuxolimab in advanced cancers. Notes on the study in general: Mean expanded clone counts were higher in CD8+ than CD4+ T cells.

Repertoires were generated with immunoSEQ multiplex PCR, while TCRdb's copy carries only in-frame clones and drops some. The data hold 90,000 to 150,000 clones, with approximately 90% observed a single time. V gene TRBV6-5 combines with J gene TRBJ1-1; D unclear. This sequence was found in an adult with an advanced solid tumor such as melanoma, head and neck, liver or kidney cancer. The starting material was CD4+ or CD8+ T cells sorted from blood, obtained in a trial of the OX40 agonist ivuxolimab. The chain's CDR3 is CASSYSSTANTEAFF. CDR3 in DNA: TGTGCCAGCAGTTACTCCTCGACGGCGAACACTGAAGCTTTCTTT.